This passage covers 6 T cell receptor beta chains from one sample sequenced in a study of T cells in Graves' hyperthyroidism and ophthalmopathy. TCR beta CDR3 region amplification was performed from RNA transcripts. The primer set for the first-round RT-PCR of the TCR CDR3 was HTBI. TCRdb re-analysed the multiplex PCR reads in MiXCR, keeping a single row per CDR3 protein. The sample contains approximately 520,000 distinct CDR3 sequences, under 25% of which appear only once. What was sequenced was blood. Every receptor here comes from a man aged 18-30 years with Graves' hyperthyroidism.

This clonotype was detected ten times or more. The chain links TRBV19 to TRBJ1-5; 7 bases fit TRBD1. Germline V gene sequence: CDR1 LNHDA, CDR2 SQIVND (reference sequence). Losses at the gene ends were 4 bases for V and 4 bases for J; bases not matched to a gene: 13. The CDR3 is 17 residues long. The CDR3 is CASSKKVRGTVNQPQHF. The CDR3 region has the DNA TGTGCCAGTAGTAAAAAGGTGCGGGGGACAGTAAATCAGCCCCAGCATTTT.

The rearrangement joins TRBV2 to TRBJ2-7, with a tentative D call TRBD2 (5 bases). V was clipped by 4 bases and J by 4 bases, with 8 bases between them. CDR3 length: 12 amino acids. Per the germline V gene, CDR1 is SNHLY and CDR2 is FYNNEI. The CDR3 nucleotides read TGTGCCAGCAGTGTAAGAGGGTACGAGCAGTACTTC. Its translation: CASSVRGYEQYF.

This clonotype was observed at least ten times. This chain uses TRBV7-2 with TRBJ2-5, with unresolved D. CDR1 SGHTA and CDR2 FQGNSA come from the germline V gene. The CDR3 totals 14 residues. V dropped 1 base and J dropped 7 bases, with 13 bases sitting between them. CDR3 nucleotides: TGTGCCAGCAGCTTAGTGGGGTCAATCGGGACCCAGTACTTC. This codes for CASSLVGSIGTQYF.

This clonotype turned up a few times. V is TRBV11-1 and J is TRBJ1-4; 8 nucleotides line up with TRBD1. V lost 5 bases and J lost 3; bases outside the gene matches: 8. The CDR3 covers 16 residues. The germline V gene has CDR1 SGHAT and CDR2 FQDESV (reference sequence). The CDR3 protein is CASSPNGQGPNEKLFF. The CDR3 region has the DNA TGTGCCAGCAGCCCAAATGGACAGGGCCCTAATGAAAAACTGTTTTTT.

This clonotype was seen a handful of times. J is TRBJ2-5 and V is TRBV12-3 or TRBV12-4, with 7 bases identical to TRBD2. This CDR3 is built from 15 residues. The ends lost 3 bases at V and 3 bases at J; junction bases unmatched: 7. The CDR3 nucleotides read TGTGCCAGCAGTTTGTCGGGAGGCGTCAAAGAGACCCAGTACTTC. Translated: CASSLSGGVKETQYF.

The chain has TRBV2 and TRBJ1-2, with TRBD1 as a possible D gene (5 bases). The ends were cut back, 9 bases at V and 6 bases at J, with 17 bases in the middle. This CDR3 has 13 residues. Germline lookup yields CDR1 SNHLY and CDR2 FYNNEI. CDR3: CARTRQSIDGYTF. CDR3 sequence (DNA): TGTGCCAGAACCCGACAGAGCATCGATGGCTACACCTTC.